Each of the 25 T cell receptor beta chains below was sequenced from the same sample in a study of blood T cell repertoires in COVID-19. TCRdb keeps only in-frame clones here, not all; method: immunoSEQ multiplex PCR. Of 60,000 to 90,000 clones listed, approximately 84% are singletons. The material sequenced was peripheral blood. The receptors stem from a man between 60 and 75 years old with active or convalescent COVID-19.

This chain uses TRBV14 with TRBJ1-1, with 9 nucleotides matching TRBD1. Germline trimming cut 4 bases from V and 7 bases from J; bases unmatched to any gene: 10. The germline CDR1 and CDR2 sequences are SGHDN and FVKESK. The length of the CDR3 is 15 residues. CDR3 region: CASSPSDRGQGEAFF. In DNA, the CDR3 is TGTGCCAGCAGCCCCTCTGATCGGGGACAGGGTGAAGCTTTCTTT.

CDR3 bases: TGTGCCAGCAGTCCGCAACGACAGGATAGCACAGATACGCAGTATTTT. This sequence encodes CASSPQRQDSTDTQYF. V usage is TRBV27 and J usage is TRBJ2-3; a possible D gene is TRBD1 (6 bases). The CDR3 loop spans 16 amino acids. Trimming shortened V by 5 bases and J by 0 bases, and 15 bases separated the two germline ends. Germline lookup yields CDR1 MNHEY and CDR2 SMNVEV (reference sequence).

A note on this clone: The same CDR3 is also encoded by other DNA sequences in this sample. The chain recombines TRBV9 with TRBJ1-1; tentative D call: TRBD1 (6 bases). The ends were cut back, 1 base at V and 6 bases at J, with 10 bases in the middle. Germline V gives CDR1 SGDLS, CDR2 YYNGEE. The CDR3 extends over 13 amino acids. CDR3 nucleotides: TGTGCCAGCAGCGTAACAGGGACGGCTGAAGCTTTCTTT. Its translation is CASSVTGTAEAFF.

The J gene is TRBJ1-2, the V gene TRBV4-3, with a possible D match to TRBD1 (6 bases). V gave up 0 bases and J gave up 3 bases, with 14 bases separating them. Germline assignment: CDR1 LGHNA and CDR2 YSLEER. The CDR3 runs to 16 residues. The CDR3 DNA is TGCGCCAGCAGCCAAGATGGCAGGGGAGGGGACTATGGCTACACCTTC. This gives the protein CASSQDGRGGDYGYTF.

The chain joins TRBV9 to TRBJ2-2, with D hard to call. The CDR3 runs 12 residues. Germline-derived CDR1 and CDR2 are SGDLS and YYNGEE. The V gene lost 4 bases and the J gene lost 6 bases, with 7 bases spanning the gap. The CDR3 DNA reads TGTGCCAGCAGCTTTTCCTCCGGGGAGCTGTTTTTT. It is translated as CASSFSSGELFF.

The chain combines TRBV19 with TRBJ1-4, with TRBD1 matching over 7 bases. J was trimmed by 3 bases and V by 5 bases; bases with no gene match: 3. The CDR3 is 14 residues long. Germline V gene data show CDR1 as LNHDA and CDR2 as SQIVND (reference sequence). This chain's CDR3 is CASSWTGSNEKLFF. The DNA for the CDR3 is TGTGCCAGTAGTTGGACAGGCTCTAATGAAAAACTGTTTTTT. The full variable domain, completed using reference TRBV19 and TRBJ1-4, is DGGITQSPKYLFRKEGQNVTLSCEQNLNHDAMYWYRQDPGQGLRLIYYSQIVNDFQKGDIAEGYSVSREKKESFPLTVTSAQKNPTAFYLCASSWTGSNEKLFFGSGTQLSVL.

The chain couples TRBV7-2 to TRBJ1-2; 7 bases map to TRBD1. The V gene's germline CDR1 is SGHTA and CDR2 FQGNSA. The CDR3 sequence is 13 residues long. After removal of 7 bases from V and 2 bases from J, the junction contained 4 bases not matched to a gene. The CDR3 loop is CASTSTGNYGYTF. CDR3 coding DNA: TGTGCCAGCACCTCGACAGGGAACTATGGCTACACCTTC.

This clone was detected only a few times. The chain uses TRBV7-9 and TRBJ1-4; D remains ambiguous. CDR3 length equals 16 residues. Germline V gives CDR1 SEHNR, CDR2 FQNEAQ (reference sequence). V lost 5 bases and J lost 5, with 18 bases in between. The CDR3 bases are TGTGCCAGCAGCCACGGTGAATCCGGGTTAAATGAAAAACTGTTTTTT. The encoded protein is CASSHGESGLNEKLFF.

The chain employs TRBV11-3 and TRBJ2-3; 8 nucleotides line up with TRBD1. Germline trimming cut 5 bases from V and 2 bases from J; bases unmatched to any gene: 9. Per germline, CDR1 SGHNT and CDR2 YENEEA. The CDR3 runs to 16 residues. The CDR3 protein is CASSPGDRSLTDTQYF. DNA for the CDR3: TGTGCCAGCAGCCCAGGGGACAGGAGCCTCACAGATACGCAGTATTTT.

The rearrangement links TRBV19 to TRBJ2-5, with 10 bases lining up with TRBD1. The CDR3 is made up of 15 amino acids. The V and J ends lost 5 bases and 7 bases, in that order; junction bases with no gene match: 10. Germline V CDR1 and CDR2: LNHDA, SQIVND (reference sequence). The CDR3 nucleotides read TGTGCCAGTAGTCCGGTAGGGACAGGGGTTGGGACCCAGTACTTC. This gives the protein CASSPVGTGVGTQYF.

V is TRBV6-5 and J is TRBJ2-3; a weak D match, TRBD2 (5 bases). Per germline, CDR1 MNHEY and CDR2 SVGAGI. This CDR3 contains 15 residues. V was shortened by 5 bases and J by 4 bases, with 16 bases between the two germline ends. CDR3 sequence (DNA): TGTGCCAGCAGTCCCTGGGCGAGGGAGCCAGATACGCAGTATTTT. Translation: CASSPWAREPDTQYF.

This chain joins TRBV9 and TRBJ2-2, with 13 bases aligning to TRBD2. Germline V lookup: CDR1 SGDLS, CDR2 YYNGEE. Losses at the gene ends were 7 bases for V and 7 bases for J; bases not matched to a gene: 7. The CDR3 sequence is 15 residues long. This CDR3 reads CASSTSGGAGGELFF. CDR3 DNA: TGTGCCAGCTCTACTAGCGGGGGGGCCGGCGGGGAGCTGTTTTTT.

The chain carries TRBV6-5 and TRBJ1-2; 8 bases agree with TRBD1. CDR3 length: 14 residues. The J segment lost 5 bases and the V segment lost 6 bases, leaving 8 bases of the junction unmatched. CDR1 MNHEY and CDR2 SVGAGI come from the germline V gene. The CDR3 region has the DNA TGTGCCAGCAGCGGTGGGACAGGATATTATGGCTACACCTTC. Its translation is CASSGGTGYYGYTF.

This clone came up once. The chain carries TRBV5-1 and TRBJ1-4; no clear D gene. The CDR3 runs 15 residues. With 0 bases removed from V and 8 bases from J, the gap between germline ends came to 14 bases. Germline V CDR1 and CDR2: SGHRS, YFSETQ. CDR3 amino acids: CASSLGGLGLEKLFF. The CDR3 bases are TGCGCCAGCAGCTTGGGCGGGTTGGGTTTGGAAAAACTGTTTTTT.

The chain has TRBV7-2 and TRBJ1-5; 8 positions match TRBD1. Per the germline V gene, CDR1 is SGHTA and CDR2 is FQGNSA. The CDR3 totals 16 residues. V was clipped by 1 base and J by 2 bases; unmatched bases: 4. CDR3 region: CASSLVTGGRNQPQHF. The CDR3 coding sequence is TGTGCCAGCAGCTTAGTCACAGGGGGTCGCAATCAGCCCCAGCATTTT.

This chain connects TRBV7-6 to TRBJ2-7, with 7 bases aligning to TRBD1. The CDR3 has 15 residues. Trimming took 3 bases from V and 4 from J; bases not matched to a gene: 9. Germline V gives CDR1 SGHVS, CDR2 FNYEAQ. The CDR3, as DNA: TGTGCCAGCAGCTTGGATTCCACAGGGGTTTACGAGCAGTACTTC. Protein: CASSLDSTGVYEQYF.

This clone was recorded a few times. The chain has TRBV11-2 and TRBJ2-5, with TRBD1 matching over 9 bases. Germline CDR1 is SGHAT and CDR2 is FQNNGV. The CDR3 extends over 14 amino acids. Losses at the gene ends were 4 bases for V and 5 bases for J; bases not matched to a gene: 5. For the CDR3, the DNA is TGTGCCAGCAGCTCTACAGGGGGCAGTGAGACCCAGTACTTC. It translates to CASSSTGGSETQYF. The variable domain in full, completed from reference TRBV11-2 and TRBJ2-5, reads EAGVAQSPRYKIIEKRQSVAFWCNPISGHATLYWYQQILGQGPKLLIQFQNNGVVDDSQLPKDRFSAERLKGVDSTLKIQPAKLEDSAVYLCASSSTGGSETQYFGPGTRLLVL.

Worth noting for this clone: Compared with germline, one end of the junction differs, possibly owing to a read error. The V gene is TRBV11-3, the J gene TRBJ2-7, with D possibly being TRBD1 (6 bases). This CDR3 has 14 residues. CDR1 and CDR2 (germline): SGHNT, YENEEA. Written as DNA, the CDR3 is TGTGCCAGCAGCCTTGCAGGGGATTCCTACGGGCAGTACTTC. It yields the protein CASSLAGDSYGQYF.

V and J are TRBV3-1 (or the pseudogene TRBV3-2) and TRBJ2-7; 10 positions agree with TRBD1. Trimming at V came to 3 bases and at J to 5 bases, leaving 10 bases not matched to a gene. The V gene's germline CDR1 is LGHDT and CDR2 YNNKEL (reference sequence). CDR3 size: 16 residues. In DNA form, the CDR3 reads TGTGCCAGCAGCCACCTCCCCGGACAGGGGGATCACGAGCAGTACTTC. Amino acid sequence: CASSHLPGQGDHEQYF.

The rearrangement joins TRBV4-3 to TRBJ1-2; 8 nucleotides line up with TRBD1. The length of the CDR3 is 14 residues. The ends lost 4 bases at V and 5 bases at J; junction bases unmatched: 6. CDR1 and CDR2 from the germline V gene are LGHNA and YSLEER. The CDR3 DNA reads TGCGCCAGCAGCCCGGGGACAGGTTCATATGGCTACACCTTC. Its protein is CASSPGTGSYGYTF.

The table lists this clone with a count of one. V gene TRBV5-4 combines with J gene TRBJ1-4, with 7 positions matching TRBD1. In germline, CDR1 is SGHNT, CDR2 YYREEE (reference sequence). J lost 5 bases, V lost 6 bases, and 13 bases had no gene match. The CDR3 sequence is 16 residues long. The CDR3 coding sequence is TGTGCCAGCACTCCTGGCGGACCGGGACAGAATGAAAAACTGTTTTTT. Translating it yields CASTPGGPGQNEKLFF.

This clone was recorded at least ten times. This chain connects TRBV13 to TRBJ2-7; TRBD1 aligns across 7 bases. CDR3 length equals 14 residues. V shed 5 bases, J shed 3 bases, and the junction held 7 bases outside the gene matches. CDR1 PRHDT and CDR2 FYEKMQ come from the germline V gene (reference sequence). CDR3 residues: CASSPAQGYYEQYF. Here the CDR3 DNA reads TGTGCCAGCAGCCCAGCACAGGGGTACTACGAGCAGTACTTC.

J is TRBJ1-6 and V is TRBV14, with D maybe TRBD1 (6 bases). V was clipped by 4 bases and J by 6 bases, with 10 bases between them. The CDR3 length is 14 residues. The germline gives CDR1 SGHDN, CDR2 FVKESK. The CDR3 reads CASSRVQGNSPLHF. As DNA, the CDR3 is TGTGCCAGCAGCCGAGTACAGGGTAATTCACCCCTCCACTTT.

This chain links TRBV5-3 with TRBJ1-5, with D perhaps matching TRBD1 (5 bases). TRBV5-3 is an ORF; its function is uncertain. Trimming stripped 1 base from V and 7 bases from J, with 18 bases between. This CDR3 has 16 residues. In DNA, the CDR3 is TGTGCCAGAAGCTTGAGTCGGACACTTCGCCACCAGCCCCAGCATTTT. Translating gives CARSLSRTLRHQPQHF.

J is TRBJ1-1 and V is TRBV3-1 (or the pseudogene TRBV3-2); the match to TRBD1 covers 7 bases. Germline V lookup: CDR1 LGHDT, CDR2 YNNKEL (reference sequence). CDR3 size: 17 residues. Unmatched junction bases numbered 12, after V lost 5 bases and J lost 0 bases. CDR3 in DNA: TGTGCCAGCAGCTCAGGGGTGAGAGGGACAGTGAACACTGAAGCTTTCTTT. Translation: CASSSGVRGTVNTEAFF.